This TCR beta chain is drawn from a study of cytomegalovirus exposure and HLA in healthy donors. About the study: The 120 or so validation repertoires, a later analysis reported, used the same platform as the approximately 670 first-cohort repertoires. Whole-study results and caveats: According to the study, 180 or so TCR beta chains were cytomegalovirus-associated. There were three CMV-associated chains whose specificity for CMV antigens was confirmed in vitro.

TCRdb's copy holds only in-frame clones and misses some; the assay was immunoSEQ multiplex PCR. The table records fewer than 200,000 clones, approximately 89% of them present only once. While the first cohort had 600 to 750 subjects, the donors belonged to the separate validation cohort of over a hundred subjects. This CDR3 spans 15 amino acids. V lost 0 bases, J lost 8 bases, and 14 bases lay in between. Germline V gene data show CDR1 as MRHNA and CDR2 as SNTAGT. Notes on this clone: Its specificity is unknown.

V is TRBV6-4 and J is TRBJ2-1; perhaps TRBD1 as D (6 bases). The TCR comes from a man younger than 40 in good health and CMV-seropositive. The sample comprised PBMCs. The CDR3 loop reads CASSDSARGGHEQFF. The CDR3 DNA reads TGTGCCAGCAGTGACTCGGCCAGGGGCGGGCATGAGCAGTTCTTC.